This T cell receptor (beta chain) came from a study of cytomegalovirus exposure and HLA in healthy donors. The wider study: In an early release, HLA-typed donors contributed 77 million or so unique TCR sequences.

With 60 Vbeta and 13 Jbeta primers, the PCR was carried out. Generated by immunoSEQ multiplex PCR, the TCRdb table keeps only in-frame clones and is missing some. Among 120,000 or so clones listed, around 75% were seen once. Study outcomes and limitations: Reports showed the classifier diagnosing cytomegalovirus status with high specificity and sensitivity. The study put some 150 TCR beta chains on its list as cytomegalovirus-associated.

A remark on this clone: The antigen remains unidentified.

This receptor was taken from a woman aged 45-65 years in good health and CMV-seronegative. What was sequenced was PBMCs.

The CDR3 protein is CASSPGGQLGYTF. The CDR3 DNA is TGTGCCAGCAGTCCGGGGGGGCAGCTTGGCTACACCTTC. This rearrangement joins TRBV27 to TRBJ1-2; TRBD1 might be the D (6 bases). V gave up 5 bases and J gave up 7 bases, with 14 bases separating them. CDR1 is MNHEY, CDR2 SMNVEV, per germline (reference sequence). This CDR3 is built from 13 residues.